This T cell receptor (beta chain) was retrieved from a study of PD-L1 blockade in urothelial cancer. The time point denotes: peripheral blood 6 weeks after treatment start. The method was immunoSEQ multiplex PCR; TCRdb's version includes in-frame clones alone and lacks a portion of them. This sample has under 150,000 clones, with roughly 89% found just once. This clone came up once. This CDR3 has 14 residues. The germline gives CDR1 SGHNT, CDR2 YYREEE (reference sequence). V shed 4 bases, J shed 2 bases, and the junction held 3 bases outside the gene matches. V usage is TRBV5-4 and J usage is TRBJ2-5, with 9 bases that match TRBD1. Sequenced here: PBMCs, sampled around atezolizumab (anti-PD-L1) treatment. The source of this sequence is a man between 60 and 75 years old with urothelial cancer. This CDR3 reads CASSLGQGQETQYF. CDR3 bases: TGTGCCAGCAGCCTTGGACAGGGGCAAGAGACCCAGTACTTC.